Given below is one TCR beta chain in context. The target antigen is unknown. The sample originates from a study of CD8+CD57+ T cells in acquired aplastic anemia. Study at large: The study obtained an average of around 2.9 ug of DNA from sorted CD4+ and CD8+ cells.

Study conclusions and caveats: CD8+ Simpson's diversity did not differ significantly between patients and controls. Patients and controls turned out to have 25 to 35 CD8+ CDR3 sequences in common.

The TCR beta profiling, which covered VDJ combination and CDR3 sequence, was carried out using genomic DNA as the template. TCRdb ran MiXCR on the reads and lists one entry per CDR3 protein. The table lists 250,000 or so distinct CDR3 sequences, approximately 45% of them singletons. Sequencing was done on patients that had shown CD8+CD57+ cell expansion by flow cytometry. Everyone among the patients had severe acquired aplastic anemia. V lost 2 bases and J 8 bases, leaving 12 bases between the germline ends. The CDR3 is 13 amino acids. Germline CDR1 is GTSNPN and CDR2 is SVGIG (reference sequence). The rearrangement links TRBV30 to TRBJ1-4; weak D call: TRBD1 (5 bases). Sequences were obtained from sorted CD4+, CD8+, or CD8+CD57+ T cells (not recorded which) from PBMCs. This sequence originates from a human donor with aplastic anemia. CDR3 DNA sequence: TGTGCCTGGAGTTCGGGACTCGGCGAAAAACTGTTTTTT. It encodes CAWSSGLGEKLFF.